These 26 T cell receptor beta chains came from one sample sequenced in a study of T cells in Graves' hyperthyroidism and ophthalmopathy (dated by TCRdb to 2018 to 2020). The library was generated by multiplex PCR. Instrument on record: Illumina HiSeq 2000. The TCR beta CDR3 regions were amplified from the RNA transcripts. The TCR CDR3 was subjected to a first round of RT-PCR using the HTBI primer set and the Qiagen OneStep RT-PCR kit. Using fastp at Q25 and MiXCR, TCRdb reprocessed the public reads and kept productive beta chains. A single entry per CDR3 protein holds the most common genes and DNA from its merged rows. This sample is represented by about 400,000 distinct CDR3 sequences; about 14% of them were singletons. The ten biggest clones cover under 30% of the sample. Material: blood. The source of these receptors is a middle-aged man with Graves' ophthalmopathy.

V usage is TRBV15 and J usage is TRBJ2-1; 9 bases line up with TRBD1. The CDR3 is 14 residues long. Germline V gives CDR1 LNHNV, CDR2 YYDKDF (reference sequence). The V gene end was trimmed by 0 bases and the J gene end by 8 bases; junction bases not matched to a gene: 2. The CDR3 loop reads CATSRDGDRDEQFF. The CDR3 nucleotides are TGTGCCACCAGCAGAGATGGGGACAGGGATGAGCAGTTCTTC.

This clonotype has a count of ten or more. This rearrangement joins TRBV7-2 to TRBJ2-3; 9 bases align to TRBD2. Losses at the gene ends were 4 bases for V and 2 bases for J; bases not matched to a gene: 10. The CDR3 is 17 residues long. The germline gives CDR1 SGHTA, CDR2 FQGNSA. The CDR3 sequence is CASSSRRAGGFTDTQYF. The CDR3 nucleotides read TGTGCCAGCAGCTCCCGGCGGGCGGGAGGGTTCACAGATACGCAGTATTTT.

The CDR3 loop reads CSAPIYSGNTIYF. The CDR3 bases are TGCAGTGCCCCCATTTACTCTGGAAACACCATATATTTT. The chain recombines TRBV20-1 with TRBJ1-3; D not certain. Germline-derived CDR1 and CDR2 are DFQATT and SNEGSKA (reference sequence). CDR3 length: 13 residues. The germline V and J ends were trimmed by 6 bases and 0 bases, with 9 bases remaining between them.

Of note for this clonotype: The CDR3 does not close with the conserved phenylalanine or tryptophan, likely indicating a read error. The chain combines TRBV20-1 with TRBJ1-2; a possible D gene is TRBD1 (6 bases). With 3 bases removed from V and 2 bases from J, the gap between germline ends came to 10 bases. The germline V gene has CDR1 DFQATT and CDR2 SNEGSKA (reference sequence). This CDR3 has 13 amino acids. Here the CDR3 reads CSARVTGNYGYTI. CDR3 nucleotides: TGCAGTGCTAGGGTTACAGGGAACTATGGCTACACCATC.

This clonotype was seen repeatedly, ten times or more. This sequence joins TRBV30 and TRBJ1-3; 7 bases are shared with TRBD1. The CDR3 sequence is 14 residues long. V shed 2 bases, J shed 4 bases, and the junction held 5 bases outside the gene matches. CDR1 is GTSNPN, CDR2 SVGIG, per germline (reference sequence). The CDR3 reads CAWSIGTVGNTIYF. The CDR3 DNA sequence: TGTGCCTGGAGTATCGGGACAGTCGGAAACACCATATATTTT.

The sample holds many counts of this clonotype. This chain joins TRBV7-2 and TRBJ2-7; 9 positions agree with TRBD1. The V gene's germline CDR1 is SGHTA and CDR2 FQGNSA. Unmatched junction bases numbered 19, after V lost 2 bases and J lost 2 bases. The CDR3 has 20 amino acids. The CDR3 sequence is CASSLPRRGRTGTGTYEQYF. CDR3 bases: TGTGCCAGCAGCTTACCGCGTCGAGGACGAACCGGGACAGGGACCTACGAGCAGTACTTC.

This clonotype has a count of ten or more. The chain uses TRBV7-9 and TRBJ2-7; no clear D gene. Germline assignment: CDR1 SEHNR and CDR2 FQNEAQ (reference sequence). The CDR3 spans 11 residues. CDR3 bases: TGTGCATGGCACGGCTCCTACGAGCAGTACTTC. Its protein product is CAWHGSYEQYF.

This clonotype was seen ten or more times. CDR3 sequence reads: CASSEWNEKLFF. Written as DNA, the CDR3 is TGCGCCAGCAGCGAGTGGAATGAAAAACTGTTTTTT. The rearrangement links TRBV5-1 to TRBJ1-4; D unclear. The germline V gene has CDR1 SGHRS and CDR2 YFSETQ. The CDR3 extends over 12 amino acids. Trimming removed 4 bases from V and 5 bases from J, with 6 bases in between.

Many counts were recorded for this clonotype. Its ends do not fully match the called genes, so a read error is possible. The chain employs TRBV3-1 and TRBJ2-5; D perhaps matches TRBD1 (5 bases). The germline CDR1 and CDR2 sequences are LGHDT and YNNKEL (reference sequence). The CDR3 loop spans 15 amino acids. The DNA of the CDR3 is TGTGTCAGCAGCCAGGGTCTGAGCAGCCAAGAGACCCAGTACTTC. The encoded protein is CVSSQGLSSQETQYF.

This chain uses TRBV6-2 or TRBV6-3 with TRBJ2-2, with 9 bases aligning to TRBD2. The germline gives CDR1 MNHEY, CDR2 SVGEGT. Trimming at V came to 3 bases and at J to 4 bases, leaving 6 bases not matched to a gene. The CDR3 loop spans 16 amino acids. The CDR3 nucleotides are TGTGCCAGCAGTTATGCGGGAGGGCCCGGCACCGGGGAGCTGTTTTTT. It specifies CASSYAGGPGTGELFF.

The rearrangement uses TRBV28 and TRBJ2-4; 7 bases match TRBD1. This CDR3 comprises 14 residues. Germline CDR1 MDHEN, CDR2 SYDVKM. V shed 5 bases, J shed 8 bases, and the junction held 9 bases outside the gene matches. Here the CDR3 DNA reads TGTGCCAGCAGTGTACAGGGGTCCGGGGACATTCAGTACTTC. Its translation is CASSVQGSGDIQYF. The full variable domain, in which reference TRBV28 and TRBJ2-4 provide the parts outside the CDR3, is DVKVTQSSRYLVKRTGEKVFLECVQDMDHENMFWYRQDPGLGLRLIYFSYDVKMKEKGDIPEGYSVSREKKERFSLILESASTNQTSMYLCASSVQGSGDIQYFGAGTRLSVL.

This clonotype occurred many times. The V gene is TRBV7-9, the J gene TRBJ1-1, with D possibly being TRBD1 (5 bases). The germline V gene encodes CDR1 SEHNR and CDR2 FQNEAQ (reference sequence). CDR3 length equals 14 residues. V lost 6 bases to trimming and J lost 3 bases, with 14 bases between them. For the CDR3, the DNA is TGTGCCAGCAGTCCCCGGGGGGGGGACACTGAAGCTTTCTTT. Its protein is CASSPRGGDTEAFF.

At least ten counts were recorded for this clonotype. The chain links TRBV20-1 to TRBJ2-7; 10 nucleotides align to TRBD2. The V and J ends lost 5 bases and 7 bases, in that order; junction bases with no gene match: 14. CDR1 and CDR2 (germline): DFQATT, SNEGSKA (reference sequence). This CDR3 region has 15 residues. The DNA of the CDR3 is TGCAGTGCTTACTATGCCGGGACTAGCGTAAGAGAGCAGTACTTC. This translates into CSAYYAGTSVREQYF.

The V and J genes are TRBV5-8 and TRBJ2-1, with D possibly TRBD2 on 6 matching bases. Germline V lookup: CDR1 SGHTS, CDR2 YDEGEE. The ends were cut back, 4 bases at V and 3 bases at J, with 26 bases in the middle. This CDR3 has 19 residues. The CDR3 region is CASSIGLKDSGPIYNEQFF. The CDR3 DNA is TGTGCCAGCAGCATAGGACTTAAAGATAGCGGACCAATCTACAATGAGCAGTTCTTC.

The chain links TRBV5-1 to TRBJ1-2; D may be TRBD1 (5 bases). This CDR3 has 12 amino acids. V lost 1 base and J lost 8, with 9 bases in between. Germline CDR1 SGHRS, CDR2 YFSETQ. CDR3: CASSLSQGGYTF. In DNA form, the CDR3 reads TGCGCCAGCAGCTTGAGTCAGGGCGGCTACACCTTC.

The table lists this clonotype with a few counts. The rearrangement joins TRBV2 to TRBJ2-1, with D tentatively TRBD2 (6 bases). Germline loops: CDR1 SNHLY, CDR2 FYNNEI. V was trimmed by 7 bases and J by 0 bases, leaving 10 bases between them. CDR3 size: 14 residues. The CDR3 loop is CASIGTDSYNEQFF. The CDR3 coding sequence is TGTGCCAGCATCGGGACTGACTCCTACAATGAGCAGTTCTTC.

In the case of this clonotype: The junction departs from germline at one end; a sequencing error may be responsible. The V gene is TRBV5-4, the J gene TRBJ2-7, with a tentative D call TRBD2 (5 bases). CDR3 length: 17 residues. Germline loops: CDR1 SGHNT, CDR2 YYREEE (reference sequence). The CDR3 bases are TGTGCCAGCAGCCAACACGACATAGGAGGCAGATTCTACGAGCAGTGCTTC. Translation: CASSQHDIGGRFYEQCF. Combining the CDR3 with reference TRBV5-4 and TRBJ2-7 gives the whole variable domain ETGVTQSPTHLIKTRGQQVTLRCSSQSGHNTVSWYQQALGQGPQFIFQYYREEENGRGNFPPRFSGLQFPNYSSELNVNALELDDSALYLCASSQHDIGGRFYEQCFGPGTRLTVT.

This clonotype was seen ten or more times. The V call is TRBV12-3 or TRBV12-4, the J call TRBJ1-5, with D possibly being TRBD1 (6 bases). The CDR3 totals 14 residues. With 7 bases removed from V and 6 bases from J, the gap between germline ends came to 16 bases. The CDR3 DNA is TGTGCCAGCACTTTGGGGGGCTGGGGTCAGCCCCAGCATTTT. It yields the protein CASTLGGWGQPQHF.

Concerning this clonotype: This could be a read error, since a much larger clone is one nucleotide away. This rearrangement joins TRBV15 to TRBJ2-1, with TRBD2 matching 8 bases. After removal of 5 bases from V and 7 bases from J, the junction contained 13 bases not matched to a gene. Germline CDR1 LNHNV, CDR2 YYDKDF (reference sequence). The CDR3 is 16 residues long. CDR3 nucleotides: TGTGCCACCAGCCGACTTAGCGGGGAGGCGGGAAATGAGCAGTTCTTC. Its protein is CATSRLSGEAGNEQFF.

This clonotype has ten or more counts. The rearrangement joins TRBV6-1 to TRBJ2-7; 9 bases match TRBD2. CDR1 is MNHNS, CDR2 SASEGT, per germline. CDR3 length: 15 amino acids. V trimming: 6 bases; J trimming: 3 bases; junction bases outside the gene matches: 9. CDR3: CASSAIAGANYEQYF. CDR3 in DNA: TGTGCCAGCAGCGCAATAGCGGGAGCAAACTACGAGCAGTACTTC.

This clonotype was observed many times. The V and J genes are TRBV11-2 and TRBJ1-1; TRBD1 aligns across 7 bases. The germline CDR1 and CDR2 sequences are SGHAT and FQNNGV. This CDR3 region has 15 residues. Unmatched junction bases numbered 5, after V lost 4 bases and J lost 0 bases. The CDR3 DNA sequence: TGTGCCAGCAGCTGGAGACAGGGCCTGAACACTGAAGCTTTCTTT. Protein sequence: CASSWRQGLNTEAFF.

This clonotype was picked up many times. V is TRBV29-1 and J is TRBJ1-1; D may be TRBD1 (5 bases). V lost 3 bases and J 2 bases, leaving 10 bases between the germline ends. CDR3 size: 13 residues. Looked up from germline, CDR1 is SQVTM and CDR2 is ANQGSEA. CDR3 in amino acids: CSVETGANTEAFF. CDR3 coding DNA: TGCAGCGTTGAGACCGGGGCCAACACTGAAGCTTTCTTT.

This clonotype has a handful of counts. This may stem from a read error, because a much larger clone lies one nucleotide away. V and J are TRBV3-1 and TRBJ1-2; D is possibly TRBD1 (5 bases). This CDR3 is 15 amino acids long. V lost 2 bases, J lost 7 bases, and 17 bases lay in between. CDR1 is LGHDT, CDR2 YNNKEL, per germline (reference sequence). The DNA for the CDR3 is TGTGCCAGCAGCCAATTCAAGGGGCTTTCGGGTGGCTACACCTTC. Translated: CASSQFKGLSGGYTF.

Ten or more counts support this clonotype. The CDR3 DNA follows: TGTGCCAGCAGTTTGACCCGACAGGTTGCTAACACTGAAGCTTTCTTT. Amino acid sequence: CASSLTRQVANTEAFF. The chain is built from TRBV27 and TRBJ1-1, with D possibly being TRBD1 (6 bases). Looked up from germline, CDR1 is MNHEY and CDR2 is SMNVEV (reference sequence). This CDR3 contains 16 residues. Trimming pared 3 bases from V and 2 bases from J, leaving 16 bases between.

This clonotype has at least ten counts. The rearrangement uses TRBV18 and TRBJ2-3, with D perhaps being TRBD1 or TRBD2 (5 bases each). CDR3 length equals 15 residues. Trimming removed 0 bases at V and 3 bases at J, with 10 bases between. CDR1 is KGHSH, CDR2 LQKENI, per germline. CDR3 in amino acids: CASSPPVGGTDTQYF. Here the CDR3 DNA reads TGTGCCAGCTCACCACCGGTTGGGGGTACAGATACGCAGTATTTT.

The sample holds many counts of this clonotype. This sequence joins TRBV2 and TRBJ1-2; 9 nucleotides agree with TRBD1. CDR1 and CDR2 from the germline V gene are SNHLY and FYNNEI. V lost 9 bases to trimming and J lost 4 bases; unmatched junction nucleotides: 12. The CDR3 contains 15 residues. The CDR3 DNA reads as TGTGCCAGATCTACGGGACAGGGTGTTTCCTATGGCTACACCTTC. Amino acid sequence: CARSTGQGVSYGYTF.